This T cell receptor beta chain was sequenced during a study of blood T cell repertoires in COVID-19. Study-wide context: Researchers got acute and convalescent COVID-19 samples from the United States, Italy and Spain. The cDNA or gDNA used as material had been derived from T cells, B-cell-depleted T cells, or PBMCs.

The cohort comprised adults aged about 18 to 100 years residing in 20 to 30 US areas. The authors' processing: Amplification with reference gene primers provided the estimates of nucleated cell counts. Profiled with immunoSEQ multiplex PCR; TCRdb holds only in-frame clones, not every one. V and J calls and clone size come straight from that table; D and trimming were deduced from the DNA. The sample consists of 300,000 to 400,000 clones, more than 85% of them appearing once. In germline, CDR1 is ENHRY, CDR2 SYGVKD. Trimming cost V 6 bases and J 2 bases; bases outside gene matches: 5. The CDR3 runs to 14 residues.

The specimen sequenced was PBMCs or T cells enriched from blood (not recorded which). This chain connects TRBV10-3 to TRBJ1-2, with 8 bases fitting TRBD1. This receptor was identified in a young woman who had recovered from COVID-19. The CDR3 bases are TGTGCCATCAGAACAGGGGGGAGCAACTATGGCTACACCTTC. Translating gives CAIRTGGSNYGYTF.